This TCR beta chain was identified in a study of blood T cell repertoires in COVID-19. Study-wide background: Sites in the United States, Italy and Spain provided acute and convalescent COVID-19 samples. PBMCs, B-cell-depleted T cells, or T cells were the source of the cDNA or gDNA that made up the material.

Patients from Seattle were sampled longitudinally, starting during active infection. This table comes from immunoSEQ multiplex PCR, and its TCRdb copy is limited to in-frame clones, with some not included. The sample holds roughly 380,000 clones, around 90% seen once. Germline CDR1 is KGHSH and CDR2 is LQKENI. This CDR3 comprises 15 residues. V lost 3 bases and J 4 bases, leaving 13 bases between the germline ends. This receptor was identified in a woman aged 55-69 years with COVID-19, enrolled during active disease. The chain uses TRBV18 and TRBJ1-3; D possibly corresponds to TRBD1 (5 bases). Input material: peripheral blood. CDR3 protein: CASSPWTSTGNTIYF. The CDR3 region has the DNA TGTGCCAGCTCACCGTGGACATCGACAGGAAACACCATATATTTT.